These 10 T cell receptor beta chains came from one sample sequenced in a study of human T cells and chemical hapten exposure (dated by TCRdb to the early 2020s). Libraries were prepared through RACE. Sequencing was performed on a NextSeq 500. The public reads were quality trimmed at Q25 with fastp and then assembled into clones with MiXCR by TCRdb, keeping productive beta chains. Under each unique CDR3 protein, matching rows form one entry showing the most common genes and DNA. The sample contains over 55,000 distinct CDR3 sequences, around 12% of them found a single time. 2.4% of the sample is in the top ten clones. What the time point label conveys for this sample: patch test 3, about 24 weeks after DPC sensitization. Explained via the paper, the treatment or condition label denotes: therapeutic diphenylcyclopropenone sensitization with weekly scalp DPC. Sequences were derived from whole blood, sampled in connection with sensitization to the hapten diphenylcyclopropenone (DPC). Every receptor here comes from a man under 40 with alopecia areata. Some clones in this sample may be carry-over from other donors' samples.

This clonotype has more than one count but fewer than ten. The DNA for the CDR3 is TGCGCCAGCAGCGACGGACAGGGAGCCTACGAGCAGTACTTC. Protein product: CASSDGQGAYEQYF. The rearrangement uses TRBV5-1 and TRBJ2-7, with 8 bases lining up with TRBD1. The CDR3 runs to 14 residues. The germline V gene encodes CDR1 SGHRS and CDR2 YFSETQ. With V trimmed by 4 bases and J by 2 bases, 5 bases remained unmatched.

The sample holds many counts of this clonotype. The CDR3 here is CSGQTGVNTEAFF. For the CDR3, the DNA is TGCAGCGGTCAGACAGGGGTTAACACTGAAGCTTTCTTT. V is TRBV29-1 and J is TRBJ1-1; TRBD1 agrees at 8 bases. V gave up 7 bases and J gave up 2 bases; unmatched junction bases: 6. This CDR3 has 13 amino acids. From germline, CDR1 is SQVTM and CDR2 ANQGSEA.

This clonotype showed up many times. The chain couples TRBV5-1 to TRBJ1-1; 8 bases align to TRBD1. Germline V lookup: CDR1 SGHRS, CDR2 YFSETQ. The CDR3 length is 14 residues. V was clipped by 5 bases and J by 7 bases; unmatched bases: 10. The CDR3 DNA is TGCGCCAGCAGGGACCAGGGGGCTTCCAATGAAGCTTTCTTT. It encodes CASRDQGASNEAFF.

At least ten counts were recorded for this clonotype. The chain is built from TRBV24-1 and TRBJ2-5; possible D gene TRBD1, 6 bases. Germline CDR1 is KGHDR and CDR2 is SFDVKD. V gave up 0 bases and J gave up 0 bases, with 7 bases separating them. This CDR3 comprises 15 residues. CDR3 in DNA: TGTGCCACCAGTGATTTGACAGGGAACCAAGAGACCCAGTACTTC. Its translation is CATSDLTGNQETQYF.

The chain recombines TRBV11-2 with TRBJ2-7; 7 positions match TRBD1. Germline CDR1 and CDR2: SGHAT and FQNNGV. This CDR3 has 15 residues. V gave up 5 bases and J gave up 2 bases; unmatched junction bases: 9. The CDR3: CASSPLGQSAYEQYF. The CDR3, as DNA: TGTGCCAGCAGCCCCTTGGGACAGTCCGCCTACGAGCAGTACTTC.

The sample holds many counts of this clonotype. This sequence joins TRBV11-2 and TRBJ2-5; 8 bases are a match to TRBD2. Germline CDR1 SGHAT, CDR2 FQNNGV. V was clipped by 3 bases and J by 1 base; unmatched bases: 7. The CDR3 covers 16 residues. CDR3 in amino acids: CASSLSGGPAQETQYF. The CDR3 DNA follows: TGTGCCAGCAGCTTGAGCGGGGGCCCGGCCCAAGAGACCCAGTACTTC.

The sample holds many counts of this clonotype. V and J are TRBV5-1 and TRBJ2-7; possible D gene TRBD2, 6 bases. This CDR3 spans 14 amino acids. Germline values: CDR1 SGHRS, CDR2 YFSETQ. V shed 4 bases and J shed 3 bases, with 14 bases lying between them. The CDR3 is CASSIGTYDYEQYF. DNA of the CDR3: TGCGCCAGCAGCATAGGGACTTACGACTACGAGCAGTACTTC.

The chain joins TRBV20-1 to TRBJ2-5, with 7 bases identical to TRBD2. The CDR3 consists of 13 residues. J lost 2 bases, V lost 7 bases, and 7 bases had no gene match. The germline V gene has CDR1 DFQATT and CDR2 SNEGSKA (reference sequence). The CDR3 is CSGLGRGQETQYF. The CDR3 DNA follows: TGCAGTGGACTAGGGAGGGGACAAGAGACCCAGTACTTC.

This clonotype was counted a few times. The rearrangement links TRBV18 to TRBJ1-2; tentative D call: TRBD1 (5 bases). V was trimmed by 5 bases and J by 4 bases, leaving 14 bases between them. CDR1 KGHSH and CDR2 LQKENI come from the germline V gene. The length of the CDR3 is 14 residues. CDR3 DNA sequence: TGTGCCAGCTCAACCTCGGCCGGGACCTATGGCTACACCTTC. It encodes CASSTSAGTYGYTF.

Regarding this clonotype: The junction and the germline gene differ at one end; a read error may be behind it. The rearrangement joins TRBV7-2 to TRBJ1-4; D ambiguous. The CDR3 totals 14 residues. From germline, CDR1 is SGHTA and CDR2 FQGNSA. The CDR3 region has the DNA TGTGTCAGCAGCTTTTTGAATTCGGATGAAAAACTGTTTTTT. Its protein is CVSSFLNSDEKLFF.